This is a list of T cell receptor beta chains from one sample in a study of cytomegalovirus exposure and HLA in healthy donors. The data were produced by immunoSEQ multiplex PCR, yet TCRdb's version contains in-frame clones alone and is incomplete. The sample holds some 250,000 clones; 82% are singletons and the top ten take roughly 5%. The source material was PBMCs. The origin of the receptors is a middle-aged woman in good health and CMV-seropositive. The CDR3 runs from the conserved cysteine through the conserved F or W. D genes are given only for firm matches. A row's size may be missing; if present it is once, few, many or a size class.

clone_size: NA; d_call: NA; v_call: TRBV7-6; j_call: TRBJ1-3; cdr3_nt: TGTGCCAGCAGCTTACGCGGTGCGGGAGGAAACACCATATATTTT; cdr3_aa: CASSLRGAGGNTIYF
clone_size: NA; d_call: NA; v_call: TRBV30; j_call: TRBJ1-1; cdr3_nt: TGTGCCTGGAGCCCTACAGCTCTTGGTGTGAACACTGAAGCTTTCTTT; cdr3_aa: CAWSPTALGVNTEAFF
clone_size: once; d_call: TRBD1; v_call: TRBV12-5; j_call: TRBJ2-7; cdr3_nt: TGTGCTAGTGGTTCTGGGACAGGGGGCTTCGAGCAGTACTTC; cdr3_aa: CASGSGTGGFEQYF
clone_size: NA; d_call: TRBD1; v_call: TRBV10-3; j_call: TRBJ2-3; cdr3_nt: TGTGCCATCACCGACAGGGCGGTGACAGATACGCAGTATTTT; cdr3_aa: CAITDRAVTDTQYF
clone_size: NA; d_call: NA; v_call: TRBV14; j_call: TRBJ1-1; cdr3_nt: TGTGCCAGCAGCCAAGAAATCCGGGGGAACACTGAAGCTTTCTTT; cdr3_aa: CASSQEIRGNTEAFF
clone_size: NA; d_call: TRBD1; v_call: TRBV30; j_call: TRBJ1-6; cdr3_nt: TGTGCCTGGAGTAAGACAGGGGATTCACCCCTCCACTTT; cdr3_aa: CAWSKTGDSPLHF
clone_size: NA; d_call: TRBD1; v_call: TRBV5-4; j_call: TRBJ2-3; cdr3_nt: TGTGCCAGCAGCACAAGACAGGGGGGTTCATTGAATACGCAGTATTTT; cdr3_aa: CASSTRQGGSLNTQYF
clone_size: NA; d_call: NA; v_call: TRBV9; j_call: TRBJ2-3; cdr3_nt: TGTGCCAGCAGCCCTTTTAGCGGTCGCACAGATACGCAGTATTTT; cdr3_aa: CASSPFSGRTDTQYF
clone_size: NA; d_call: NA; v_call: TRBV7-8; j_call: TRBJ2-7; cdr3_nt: TGTGCCAGCAGCTTGCGGGACCAGTCCTACGAGCAGTACTTC; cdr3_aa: CASSLRDQSYEQYF
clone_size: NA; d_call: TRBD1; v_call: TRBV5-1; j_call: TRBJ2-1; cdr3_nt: TGCGCCAGCAGCTTGGAAGGACAGGCCTACAATGAGCAGTTCTTC; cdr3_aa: CASSLEGQAYNEQFF